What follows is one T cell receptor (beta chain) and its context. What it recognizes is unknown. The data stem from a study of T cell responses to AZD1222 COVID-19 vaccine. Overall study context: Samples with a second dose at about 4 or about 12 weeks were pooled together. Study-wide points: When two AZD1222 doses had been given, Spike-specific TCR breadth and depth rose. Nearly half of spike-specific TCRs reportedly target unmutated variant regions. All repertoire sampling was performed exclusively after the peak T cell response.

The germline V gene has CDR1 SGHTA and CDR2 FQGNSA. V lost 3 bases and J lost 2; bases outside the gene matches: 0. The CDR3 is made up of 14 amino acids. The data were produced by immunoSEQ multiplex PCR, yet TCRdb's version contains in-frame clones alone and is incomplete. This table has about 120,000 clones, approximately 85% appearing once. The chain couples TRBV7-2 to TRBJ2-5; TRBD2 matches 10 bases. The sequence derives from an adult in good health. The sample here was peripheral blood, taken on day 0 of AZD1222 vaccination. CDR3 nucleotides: TGTGCCAGCAGCTTTAGCGGGAGGCAAGAGACCCAGTACTTC. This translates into CASSFSGRQETQYF.